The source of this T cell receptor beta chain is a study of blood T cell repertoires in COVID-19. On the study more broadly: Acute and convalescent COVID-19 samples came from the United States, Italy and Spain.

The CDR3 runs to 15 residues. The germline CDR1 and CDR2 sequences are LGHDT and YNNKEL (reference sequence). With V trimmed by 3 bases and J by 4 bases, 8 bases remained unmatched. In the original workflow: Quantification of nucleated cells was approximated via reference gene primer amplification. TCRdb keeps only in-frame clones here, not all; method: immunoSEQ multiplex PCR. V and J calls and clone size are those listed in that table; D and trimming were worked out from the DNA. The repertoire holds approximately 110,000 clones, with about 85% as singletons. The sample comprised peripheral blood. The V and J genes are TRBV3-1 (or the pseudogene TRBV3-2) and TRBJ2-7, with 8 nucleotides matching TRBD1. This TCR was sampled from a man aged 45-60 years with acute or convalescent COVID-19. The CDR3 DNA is TGTGCCAGCAGCCACCCCGGACAGGGAGTGTACGAGCAGTACTTC. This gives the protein CASSHPGQGVYEQYF.